The sequence of this TCR beta chain was determined in a study of cytotoxic CD8 clonotypes in ibrutinib-treated CLL. The CDR3 length is 15 residues. V was shortened by 3 bases and J by 10 bases, with 16 bases between the two germline ends. Germline loops: CDR1 LNHDA, CDR2 SQIVND (reference sequence). Produced via immunoSEQ multiplex PCR; TCRdb's table is partial and in-frame only. The top ten hold roughly 29% of the sample, which has some 6,300 clones, roughly 70% seen once. This specimen consisted of PBMCs, obtained before ibrutinib treatment. This receptor was identified in a human donor with chronic lymphocytic leukemia. The V gene is TRBV19, the J gene TRBJ1-6; maybe TRBD1 (5 bases). CDR3 sequence: CASSIGGKLSSPLHF. The CDR3 DNA reads TGTGCCAGTAGTATTGGGGGTAAGCTAAGCTCACCCCTCCACTTT.